This T cell receptor beta chain was captured by sequencing in a study of cytomegalovirus exposure and HLA in healthy donors. Study summary: There were 88 million or so unique TCRs (from HLA-typed donors) in an early data release.

Trimming pared 6 bases from V and 5 bases from J, leaving 19 bases between. CDR3 length: 14 residues. Per germline, CDR1 SQVTM and CDR2 ANQGSEA. General study findings and limits: Sequencing probably produced one cluster of sequence variants that were highly shared. TCR sequences were mostly rare, though some public TCRs occurred in many donors.

PCR amplification relied on 60 Vbeta primers (plus 13 Jbeta primers). This table comes from immunoSEQ multiplex PCR, and its TCRdb copy is limited to in-frame clones, with some not included. The sample includes fewer than 200,000 clones, over 80% of them seen just once. This clone turned up a few times. The antigen is unknown. The V call is TRBV29-1, the J call TRBJ1-1, with a weak D call TRBD1 (6 bases). The source material was PBMCs. The TCR sequence derives from a human donor in good health. In DNA, the CDR3 is TGCAGCGTCGCACCCCGGGGGGCGCCTACTGAAGCTTTCTTT. It yields the protein CSVAPRGAPTEAFF. Variable domain in full (rest from reference TRBV29-1 and TRBJ1-1): SAVISQKPSRDICQRGTSLTIQCQVDSQVTMMFWYRQQPGQSLTLIATANQGSEATYESGFVIDKFPISRPNLTFSTLTVSNMSPEDSSIYLCSVAPRGAPTEAFFGQGTRLTVV.